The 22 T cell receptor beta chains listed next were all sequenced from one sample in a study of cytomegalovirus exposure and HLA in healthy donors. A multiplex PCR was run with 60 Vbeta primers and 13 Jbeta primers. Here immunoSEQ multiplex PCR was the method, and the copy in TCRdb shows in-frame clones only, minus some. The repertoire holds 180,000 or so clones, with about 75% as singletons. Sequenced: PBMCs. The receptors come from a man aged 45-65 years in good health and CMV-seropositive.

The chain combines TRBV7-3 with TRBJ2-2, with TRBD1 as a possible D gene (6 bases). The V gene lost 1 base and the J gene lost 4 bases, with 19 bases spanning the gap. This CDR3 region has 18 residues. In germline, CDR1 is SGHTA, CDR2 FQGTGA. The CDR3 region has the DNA TGTGCCAGCAGCTTAATGGTCAGGGGACCTTCTGGCACCGGGGAGCTGTTTTTT. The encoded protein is CASSLMVRGPSGTGELFF. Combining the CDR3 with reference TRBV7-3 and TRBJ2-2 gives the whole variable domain GAGVSQTPSNKVTEKGKYVELRCDPISGHTALYWYRQSLGQGPEFLIYFQGTGAADDSGLPNDRFFAVRPEGSVSTLKIQRTERGDSAVYLCASSLMVRGPSGTGELFFGEGSRLTVL.

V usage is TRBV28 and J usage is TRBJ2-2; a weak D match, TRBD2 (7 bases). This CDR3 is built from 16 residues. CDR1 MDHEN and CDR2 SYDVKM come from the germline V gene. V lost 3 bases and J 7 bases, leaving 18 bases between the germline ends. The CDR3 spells CASSFMAGAPIGELFF. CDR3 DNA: TGTGCCAGCAGTTTCATGGCGGGGGCCCCGATCGGGGAGCTGTTTTTT.

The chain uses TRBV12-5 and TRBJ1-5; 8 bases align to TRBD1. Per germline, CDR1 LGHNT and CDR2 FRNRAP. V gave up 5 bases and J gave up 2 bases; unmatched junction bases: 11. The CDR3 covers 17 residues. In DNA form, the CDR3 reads TGTGCTAGTGGTAATAAAATGGACAGGGCCGGCAATCAGCCCCAGCATTTT. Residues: CASGNKMDRAGNQPQHF.

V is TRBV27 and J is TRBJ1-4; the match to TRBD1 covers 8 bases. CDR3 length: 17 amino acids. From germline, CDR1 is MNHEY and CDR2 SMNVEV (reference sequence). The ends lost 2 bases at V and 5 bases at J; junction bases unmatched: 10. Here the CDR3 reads CASSLLGQGSRNEKLFF. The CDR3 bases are TGTGCCAGCAGTTTACTTGGACAGGGAAGTCGGAATGAAAAACTGTTTTTT.

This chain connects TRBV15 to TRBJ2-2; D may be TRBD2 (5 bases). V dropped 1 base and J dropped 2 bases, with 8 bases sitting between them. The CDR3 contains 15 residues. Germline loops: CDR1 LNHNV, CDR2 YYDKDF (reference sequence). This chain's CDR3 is CATSRVRENTGELFF. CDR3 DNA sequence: TGTGCCACCAGCAGAGTCCGGGAAAACACCGGGGAGCTGTTTTTT.

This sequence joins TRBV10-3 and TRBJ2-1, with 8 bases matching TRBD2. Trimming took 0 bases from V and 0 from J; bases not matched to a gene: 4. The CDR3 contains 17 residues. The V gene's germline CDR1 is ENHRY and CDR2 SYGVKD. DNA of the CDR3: TGTGCCATCAGTGAGTCTATCCGGGGGGGCTCCTACAATGAGCAGTTCTTC. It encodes CAISESIRGGSYNEQFF.

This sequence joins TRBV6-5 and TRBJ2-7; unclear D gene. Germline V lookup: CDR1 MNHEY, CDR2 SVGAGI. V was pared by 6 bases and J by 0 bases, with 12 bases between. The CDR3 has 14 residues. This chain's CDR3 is CASRQAWSSYEQYV. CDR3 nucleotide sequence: TGTGCCAGCAGGCAAGCATGGAGCTCCTACGAGCAGTACGTC.

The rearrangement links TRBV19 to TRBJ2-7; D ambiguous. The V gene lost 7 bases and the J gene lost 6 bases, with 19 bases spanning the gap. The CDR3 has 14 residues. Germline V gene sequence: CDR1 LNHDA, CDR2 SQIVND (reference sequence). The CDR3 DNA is TGTGCCAGTACCAACCCCCACATATCACGCGAGCAGTACTTC. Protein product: CASTNPHISREQYF.

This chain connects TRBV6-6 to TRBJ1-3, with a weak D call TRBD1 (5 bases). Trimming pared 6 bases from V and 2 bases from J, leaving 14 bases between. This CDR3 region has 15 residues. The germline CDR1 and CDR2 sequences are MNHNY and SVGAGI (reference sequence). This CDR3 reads CASRFRDNTGNTIYF. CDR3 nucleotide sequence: TGTGCCAGCAGGTTCAGGGATAATACTGGAAACACCATATATTTT.

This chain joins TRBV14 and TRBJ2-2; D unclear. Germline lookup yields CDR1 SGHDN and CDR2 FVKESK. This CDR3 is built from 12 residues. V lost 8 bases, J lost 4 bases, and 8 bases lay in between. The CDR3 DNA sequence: TGTGCCAGCGGGTGGAGCACCGGGGAGCTGTTTTTT. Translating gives CASGWSTGELFF.

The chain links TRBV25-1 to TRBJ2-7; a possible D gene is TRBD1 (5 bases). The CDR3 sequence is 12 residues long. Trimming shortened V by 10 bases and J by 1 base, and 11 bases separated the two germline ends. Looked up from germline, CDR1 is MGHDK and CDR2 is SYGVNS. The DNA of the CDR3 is TGTGCCACAAAGACAGAATCCTACGAGCAGTACTTC. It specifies CATKTESYEQYF.

The CDR3 spells CASSTAGTGNTGELFF. CDR3 DNA: TGTGCCAGTAGTACCGCCGGGACAGGGAACACCGGGGAGCTGTTTTTT. The chain has TRBV19 and TRBJ2-2; 8 bases are shared with TRBD1. V trimming: 4 bases; J trimming: 1 base; junction bases outside the gene matches: 5. This CDR3 has 16 residues. Germline V CDR1 and CDR2: LNHDA, SQIVND (reference sequence).

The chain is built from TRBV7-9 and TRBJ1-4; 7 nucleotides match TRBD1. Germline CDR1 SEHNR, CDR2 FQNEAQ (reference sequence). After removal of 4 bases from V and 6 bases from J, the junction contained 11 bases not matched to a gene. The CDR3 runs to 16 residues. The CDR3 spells CASSYQTGTAYEKLFF. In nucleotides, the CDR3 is TGTGCCAGCAGCTATCAAACCGGGACAGCATATGAAAAACTGTTTTTT.

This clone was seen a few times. The CDR3 coding sequence is TGTGCCAGCAGCTTGGGCCCGGGGACTGAAGCTTTCTTT. It is translated as CASSLGPGTEAFF. V usage is TRBV5-5 and J usage is TRBJ1-1; D gene ambiguous. Trimming cost V 0 bases and J 5 bases, with 8 bases left between them. This CDR3 is 13 amino acids long. CDR1 is SGHKS, CDR2 YYEKEE, per germline (reference sequence).

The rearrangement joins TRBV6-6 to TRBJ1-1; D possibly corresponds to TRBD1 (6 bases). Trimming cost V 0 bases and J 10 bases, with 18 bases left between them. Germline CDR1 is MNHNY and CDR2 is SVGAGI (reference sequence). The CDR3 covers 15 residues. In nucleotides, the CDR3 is TGTGCCAGCAGTTACTCAAGCAATACAGGGCTACCAGCTTTCTTT. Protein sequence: CASSYSSNTGLPAFF.

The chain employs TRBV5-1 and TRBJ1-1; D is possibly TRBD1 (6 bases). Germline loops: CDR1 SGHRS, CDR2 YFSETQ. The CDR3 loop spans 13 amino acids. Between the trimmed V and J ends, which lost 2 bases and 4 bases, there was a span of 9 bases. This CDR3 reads CASSLQGVTEAFF. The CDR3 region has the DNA TGCGCCAGCAGCTTACAGGGAGTCACTGAAGCTTTCTTT.

The CDR3 DNA reads as TGCGCCAGCAATTCTGGGGGGGCGAACACCGGGGAGCTGTTTTTT. Its translation is CASNSGGANTGELFF. The gene calls are TRBV5-1 and TRBJ2-2, with 7 bases matching TRBD2. CDR1 and CDR2 from the germline V gene are SGHRS and YFSETQ. The CDR3 runs to 15 residues. With 6 bases clipped from V and 0 bases from J, the junction kept 5 bases outside the gene matches.

Here the CDR3 reads CASSQVGWDRDVSPLHF. In DNA, the CDR3 is TGCGCCAGCAGCCAAGTAGGCTGGGACAGGGATGTTTCACCCCTCCACTTT. The chain recombines TRBV4-1 with TRBJ1-6; 9 positions agree with TRBD1. The CDR3 runs 17 residues. Trimming cost V 1 base and J 9 bases; bases outside gene matches: 10. Germline V gene data show CDR1 as MGHRA and CDR2 as YSYEKL.

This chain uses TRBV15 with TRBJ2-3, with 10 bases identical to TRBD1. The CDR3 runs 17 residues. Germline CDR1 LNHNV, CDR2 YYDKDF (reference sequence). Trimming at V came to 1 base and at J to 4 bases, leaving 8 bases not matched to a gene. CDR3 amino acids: CATSRVWRQGAPDTQYF. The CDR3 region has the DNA TGTGCCACCAGCAGAGTTTGGAGACAGGGGGCACCAGATACGCAGTATTTT.

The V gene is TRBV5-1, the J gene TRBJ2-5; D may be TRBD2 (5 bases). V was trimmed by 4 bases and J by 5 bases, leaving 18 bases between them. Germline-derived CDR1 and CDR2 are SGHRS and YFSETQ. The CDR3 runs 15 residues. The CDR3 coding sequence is TGCGCCAGCAGCAGGAAACTAGGTGTTTTGGAGACCCAGTACTTC. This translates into CASSRKLGVLETQYF.

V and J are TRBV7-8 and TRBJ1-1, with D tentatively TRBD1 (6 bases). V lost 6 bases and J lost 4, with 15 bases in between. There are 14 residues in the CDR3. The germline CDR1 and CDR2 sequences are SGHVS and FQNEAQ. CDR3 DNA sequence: TGTGCCAGCAGACAAACAACAGGGATCACTGAAGCTTTCTTT. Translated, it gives CASRQTTGITEAFF.

The CDR3 here is CASSAGFYEQYV. The CDR3 DNA is TGTGCCAGCAGTGCAGGGTTCTACGAGCAGTACGTC. This chain uses TRBV28 with TRBJ2-7, with D tentatively TRBD1 (5 bases). Germline V CDR1 and CDR2: MDHEN, SYDVKM. Trimming pared 5 bases from V and 3 bases from J, leaving 8 bases between. This CDR3 contains 12 residues.